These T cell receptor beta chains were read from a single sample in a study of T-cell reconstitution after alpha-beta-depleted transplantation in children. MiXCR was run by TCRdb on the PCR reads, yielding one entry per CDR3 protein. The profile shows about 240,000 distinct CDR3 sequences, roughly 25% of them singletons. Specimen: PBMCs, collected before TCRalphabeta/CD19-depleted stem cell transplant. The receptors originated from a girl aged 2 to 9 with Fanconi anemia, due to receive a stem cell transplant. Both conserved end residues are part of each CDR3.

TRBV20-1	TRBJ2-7	CSAEGLAGLDEQYF
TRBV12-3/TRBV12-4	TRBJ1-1	CASSPRTGRAEAFF
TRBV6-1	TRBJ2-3	CASSPGFSQRTGSTDTQYF
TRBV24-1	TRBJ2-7	CATSDQTDLEQYF
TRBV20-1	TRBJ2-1	CSAIQRINEQFF
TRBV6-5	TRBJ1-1	CASSYREGLRRTEAFF
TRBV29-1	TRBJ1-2	CSVSQLGVDTF
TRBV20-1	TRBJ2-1	CSARETRGSYNEQFF
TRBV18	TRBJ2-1	CASSPANLGYNEQFF
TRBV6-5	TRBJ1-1	CASSYERIGSNTEAFF
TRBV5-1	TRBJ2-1	CASSPYWSASGGTHNEQFF
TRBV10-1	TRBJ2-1	CASSAWRQGRNEQFF
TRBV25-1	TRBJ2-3	CASTDLAGGPTDTQYF
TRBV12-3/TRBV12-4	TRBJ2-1	CASRGGAGEQFF
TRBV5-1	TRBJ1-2	CASSFQENYGYTF
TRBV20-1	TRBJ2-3	CSARATVTDTQYF
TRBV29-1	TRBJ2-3	CSVEWQGPDTQYF
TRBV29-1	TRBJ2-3	CSVRTHTDTQYF
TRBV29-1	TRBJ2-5	CSAEDRGYQETQYF
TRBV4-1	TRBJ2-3	CASSQITGTSGITDTQYF
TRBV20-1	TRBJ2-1	CSARRGRGGYNEQFF
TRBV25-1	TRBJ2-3	CASSDSLANRTDTQYF
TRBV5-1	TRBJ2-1	CASSLGAQGASGFF
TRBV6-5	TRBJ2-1	CASSYLAISYNEQFF
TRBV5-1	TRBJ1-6	CASSLDPKTRTGINSPLHF
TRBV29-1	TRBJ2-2	CSVLAGLQLFF
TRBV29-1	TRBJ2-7	CSVAGTSIYEQYF
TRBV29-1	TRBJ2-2	CSVPGTSRAGELFF
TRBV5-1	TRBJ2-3	CASSLAEGFDTQYF
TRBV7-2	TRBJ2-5	CASEGSRDQETQYF
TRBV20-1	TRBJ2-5	CSARDLQGAGETQYF
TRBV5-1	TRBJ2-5	CASAKGGKETQYF
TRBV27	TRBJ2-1	CASAVSSYNEQFF
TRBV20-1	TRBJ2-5	CSASRGPETQYF
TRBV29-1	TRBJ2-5	CSVGGHGETQYF
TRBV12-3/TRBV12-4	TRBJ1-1	CASTNSAWTEAFF
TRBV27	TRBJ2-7	CASSFHRDHEQYF
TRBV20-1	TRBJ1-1	CSALDSQRPGAFF
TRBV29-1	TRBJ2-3	CSVEFSADTQYF
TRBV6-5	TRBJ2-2	CASSYTLWVTGTGELFF
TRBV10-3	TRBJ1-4	CAISEGGANEKLFF
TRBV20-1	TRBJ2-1	CSASREGQFF
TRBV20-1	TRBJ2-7	CSAPGLAGGTSYEQYF
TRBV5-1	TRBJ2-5	CASGKRQETQYF
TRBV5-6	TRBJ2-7	CASSSVRGSYEQYF
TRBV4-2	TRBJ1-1	CASSQDGSGKGNTEAFF